These 18 T cell receptor beta chains were sequenced from one sample in a study of cytomegalovirus exposure and HLA in healthy donors. PCR was performed using 60 Vbeta and 13 Jbeta primers. Assay: immunoSEQ multiplex PCR; the TCRdb copy retains only in-frame clones and omits some. Of about 140,000 clones in the sample, around nine tenths are singletons; the top ten hold more than 4%. Sequenced sample: PBMCs. The receptor set was obtained from a young woman in good health and CMV-seronegative.

The chain carries TRBV11-2 and TRBJ1-1; 9 bases fit TRBD1. Per the germline V gene, CDR1 is SGHAT and CDR2 is FQNNGV. V was pared by 6 bases and J by 0 bases, with 8 bases of the junction left unmatched. This CDR3 spans 16 amino acids. CDR3 DNA sequence: TGTGCCAGCAGTCCACAGGGGGCGGGAATGAACACTGAAGCTTTCTTT. Its protein product is CASSPQGAGMNTEAFF.

This chain connects TRBV6-5 to TRBJ2-7, with 9 bases fitting TRBD1. The CDR3 runs to 15 residues. Germline lookup yields CDR1 MNHEY and CDR2 SVGAGI. V gave up 6 bases and J gave up 1 base; unmatched junction bases: 7. CDR3 bases: TGTGCCAGCAGACCCTGGACAGGGGATTCCTACGAGCAGTACTTC. The encoded protein is CASRPWTGDSYEQYF.

The rearrangement links TRBV19 to TRBJ1-1; possible D gene TRBD1, 5 bases. The ends were cut back, 8 bases at V and 5 bases at J, with 21 bases in the middle. This CDR3 is 15 amino acids long. Per germline, CDR1 LNHDA and CDR2 SQIVND (reference sequence). The DNA for the CDR3 is TGTGCCAGTTGGGACTACCCCGGGACGGATACTGAAGCTTTCTTT. Translation: CASWDYPGTDTEAFF.

The rearrangement uses TRBV5-6 and TRBJ2-7; weak D call: TRBD2 (5 bases). There are 14 residues in the CDR3. Trimming took off 0 bases at V and 3 bases at J, with 10 bases between the two ends. Germline V gene data show CDR1 as SGHDT and CDR2 as YYEEEE. The CDR3 reads CASSLAGSFYEQYF. In nucleotides, the CDR3 is TGTGCCAGCAGCTTGGCTGGGAGCTTCTACGAGCAGTACTTC.

This chain links TRBV6-1 with TRBJ1-1, with TRBD1 matching 10 bases. This CDR3 spans 14 amino acids. V dropped 7 bases and J dropped 4; count of bases not matched to a gene: 6. CDR1 and CDR2 from the germline V gene are MNHNS and SASEGT. CDR3 in amino acids: CASMKDRGGTEAFF. CDR3 nucleotide sequence: TGTGCCAGCATGAAGGACAGGGGGGGCACTGAAGCTTTCTTT.

This rearrangement joins TRBV28 to TRBJ1-2; TRBD1 matches 7 bases. The CDR3 is made up of 14 amino acids. The J segment lost 4 bases and the V segment lost 5 bases, leaving 7 bases of the junction unmatched. The germline V gene has CDR1 MDHEN and CDR2 SYDVKM. The CDR3 sequence is CASSLVGQSYGYTF. The CDR3 region has the DNA TGTGCCAGCAGTCTAGTGGGACAGAGCTATGGCTACACCTTC.

The rearrangement links TRBV19 to TRBJ2-7; 8 nucleotides match TRBD1. The CDR3 runs to 17 residues. Germline V gene data show CDR1 as LNHDA and CDR2 as SQIVND (reference sequence). The ends lost 5 bases at V and 5 bases at J; junction bases unmatched: 17. The CDR3 coding sequence is TGTGCCAGTAGTTTCTCGGGACAGGCCGCCGGGGGCCACGAGCAGTACTTC. It is translated as CASSFSGQAAGGHEQYF.

DNA for the CDR3: TGTGCCAGCTCGTGGCGGGGGCCTTTAGGCAATGAGCAGTTCTTC. Encoded protein: CASSWRGPLGNEQFF. The chain uses TRBV28 and TRBJ2-1; tentative D call: TRBD2 (7 bases). V was clipped by 8 bases and J by 6 bases, with 20 bases between them. Germline CDR1 and CDR2: MDHEN and SYDVKM. The CDR3 spans 15 residues.

The CDR3 sequence is CAWSLAGGPYEQYF. The DNA of the CDR3 is TGTGCCTGGAGTTTAGCGGGGGGCCCCTACGAGCAGTACTTC. The rearrangement links TRBV30 to TRBJ2-7, with 10 bases aligning to TRBD2. With V trimmed by 2 bases and J by 2 bases, 3 bases remained unmatched. In germline, CDR1 is GTSNPN, CDR2 SVGIG (reference sequence). This CDR3 has 14 residues.

The CDR3: CASSENSGSLNTEAFF. CDR3 sequence (DNA): TGTGCCAGCTCGGAAAACAGCGGATCTTTGAACACTGAAGCTTTCTTT. The chain couples TRBV18 to TRBJ1-1, with D hard to call. This CDR3 has 16 amino acids. Trimming pared 6 bases from V and 0 bases from J, leaving 17 bases between. The germline V gene encodes CDR1 KGHSH and CDR2 LQKENI.

The count of this clone is one. The rearrangement uses TRBV27 and TRBJ2-1; TRBD1 matches 7 bases. Germline assignment: CDR1 MNHEY and CDR2 SMNVEV (reference sequence). The CDR3 is 14 residues long. With V trimmed by 5 bases and J by 5 bases, 6 bases remained unmatched. CDR3 residues: CASSLKGADNEQFF. The CDR3 DNA reads as TGTGCCAGCAGTCTGAAGGGGGCGGACAATGAGCAGTTCTTC.

This chain links TRBV14 with TRBJ2-7; 10 bases fit TRBD1. Trimming took 4 bases from V and 4 from J; bases not matched to a gene: 4. Germline assignment: CDR1 SGHDN and CDR2 FVKESK. The CDR3 has 14 amino acids. CDR3 in amino acids: CASSPGTGAYEQYF. The CDR3 nucleotides read TGTGCCAGCAGCCCCGGGACAGGGGCTTACGAGCAGTACTTC.

This rearrangement joins TRBV4-2 to TRBJ1-2; 8 nucleotides align to TRBD1. From germline, CDR1 is LGHNA and CDR2 YNFKEQ. Unmatched junction bases numbered 3, after V lost 1 base and J lost 5 bases. This CDR3 spans 14 amino acids. CDR3 sequence reads: CASSQARTGYGYTF. The CDR3 nucleotides read TGTGCCAGCAGCCAAGCCAGGACAGGGTATGGCTACACCTTC.

The chain recombines TRBV14 with TRBJ2-7, with 10 bases that match TRBD1. The germline gives CDR1 SGHDN, CDR2 FVKESK. The CDR3 is 19 residues long. V lost 0 bases and J lost 4; bases outside the gene matches: 15. The CDR3 nucleotides read TGTGCCAGCAGCCAAGATTCCCCCCCCGACAGGGGGCTATCTTACGAGCAGTACTTC. Its translation: CASSQDSPPDRGLSYEQYF.

The J gene is TRBJ1-2, the V gene TRBV4-3, with D hard to call. Germline V lookup: CDR1 LGHNA, CDR2 YSLEER. There are 14 residues in the CDR3. Trimming shortened V by 0 bases and J by 10 bases, and 15 bases separated the two germline ends. The CDR3 region has the DNA TGCGCCAGCAGCCAAGATTGGTCCGGCGGAGACTACACCTTC. This encodes CASSQDWSGGDYTF.

The CDR3 reads CASSMDRVSNQPQHF. The CDR3 DNA is TGTGCCAGCAGCATGGACAGGGTTAGCAATCAGCCCCAGCATTTT. The chain couples TRBV7-2 to TRBJ1-5; 8 positions match TRBD1. With 5 bases clipped from V and 0 bases from J, the junction kept 3 bases outside the gene matches. Germline assignment: CDR1 SGHTA and CDR2 FQGNSA. This CDR3 contains 15 residues.

The V and J genes are TRBV7-2 and TRBJ1-4; a weak D match, TRBD1 (6 bases). Between the trimmed V and J ends, which lost 5 bases and 7 bases, there was a span of 14 bases. The CDR3 covers 14 residues. Germline-derived CDR1 and CDR2 are SGHTA and FQGNSA. Written as DNA, the CDR3 is TGTGCCAGCAGCCCCGGACAGCGTGCTGAAAAACTGTTTTTT. It encodes CASSPGQRAEKLFF.

The count of this clone is one. The V call is TRBV7-2, the J call TRBJ2-4; 11 nucleotides align to TRBD2. Germline V gives CDR1 SGHTA, CDR2 FQGNSA. With 3 bases clipped from V and 9 bases from J, the junction kept 10 bases outside the gene matches. The CDR3 runs 16 residues. In nucleotides, the CDR3 is TGTGCCAGCAGCTTTAATAGCGGGAGGGCCGGGAGCATTCAGTACTTC. Residues: CASSFNSGRAGSIQYF. Full variable domain (rest looked up from reference TRBV7-2 and TRBJ2-4): GAGVSQSPSNKVTEKGKDVELRCDPISGHTALYWYRQSLGQGLEFLIYFQGNSAPDKSGLPSDRFSAERTGGSVSTLTIQRTQQEDSAVYLCASSFNSGRAGSIQYFGAGTRLSVL.